This T cell receptor beta chain was found in a study of spatial heterogeneity in lung cancer. Notes on the study in general: In tumors, expanded intratumoral alpha and beta TCR counts tracked mutation counts.

By share, this clonotype ranks as medium-sized. Its matching antigen is unknown. TCRdb recomputed calls from the 5' RACE reads with MiXCR, one row per CDR3 protein. The sample contains about 1,400 distinct CDR3 sequences, 5.9% of which appear only once. Time point given: sample taken at primary tumor resection. The V segment lost 3 bases and the J segment 6 bases; nucleotides outside the gene matches: 11. The germline V gene encodes CDR1 SGHDT and CDR2 YYEEEE. This CDR3 comprises 16 residues. This sequence was found in a female donor with early-stage non-small cell lung cancer. Sequencing was performed on lung tumor tissue, taken at surgery. This chain links TRBV5-6 with TRBJ1-5, with 8 bases identical to TRBD1. This CDR3 is CASSSGGTGGGQPQHF. The DNA of the CDR3 is TGTGCCAGCAGCTCAGGGGGCACAGGAGGCGGTCAGCCCCAGCATTTT.